The sequence of this TCR beta chain was determined in a study of T cells in lung cancer brain metastases (dated by TCRdb to 2017 to 2018). A note on the overall study: About 85% of the roughly 20 patients had a history of tobacco use, with a median of around 41 pack-years. Of the 20 or so patients, roughly 17 received no interval therapy between resection of the primary and resection of the metastasis. Median interval between primary and brain metastasis specimen acquisition was 300 to 450 days. The study compared TCR beta CDR3 repertoires of fully resected primary non-small cell lung cancers with those of paired brain metastases. A cohort of around 20 patients was included, from whom roughly 40 specimens were contributed, with one primary lung lesion and one brain metastasis obtained from each patient. Patients had a median age at first diagnosis of roughly 59 years, with about nine males and eleven to twelve females. An average DNA integrity number of 3 to 4.5 was found in both primary and metastatic specimens, and no significant difference was detected between sites. Paper-wide results and their limitations: Most clones were lesion-specific, with limited overlap between paired lesions (mean Morisita index roughly 0.25). Retrieval of the complete infiltrating T cell repertoire may have been prevented by DNA fragmentation in FFPE samples. Compared with their paired primaries, brain metastases had significantly fewer unique productive clones (median about 1,600 versus 5,000). It was not possible to control for the effects of preoperative corticosteroids on T cell infiltration in brain metastases. In brain metastases, the ten most abundant clones accounted for a significantly larger fraction of the repertoire than in primaries, a finding that suggests clonal expansion.

The germline V gene encodes CDR1 SGHAT and CDR2 FQNNGV. The CDR3 runs 15 amino acids, cysteine and phenylalanine included. Of all the DNA, just the CDR3 is kept, 45 bases in frame from base 1. Trimming at the junction amounts to 1 base on V and 4 bases on J, and the germline ends lie 13 bases apart. Each sample received about 2 to 4.92 ug of genomic DNA as input, and the DNA input was kept equal within each pair of samples. TCR beta libraries were built with the immunoSEQ hsTCRbeta Kit using multiplexed V and J gene primers in two PCR steps. Pooled libraries with positive and negative controls were sequenced on an Illumina MiSeq using a 100-cycle paired-end protocol. The paper's processing steps were these. The immunoSEQ vendor processed the raw data into normalized, annotated TCR beta repertoire reports. Richness was defined as unique clones by nucleotide sequence, with iChao1 and Efron-Thisted estimators extrapolating total richness. Pielou's evenness, Simpson's index, top-ten clone proportional abundance, and Morisita overlap index were used to characterize and compare paired lesions. This is the immuneACCESS table as TCRdb keeps it, with only in-frame sequences that have V and J called. A part of the clones is gone; compared with another copy, unresolved V genes explain less than half, and the rest is unexplained. D and trimming were read from the DNA, whereas the V and J calls and clone size are those reported in that table. In this sample the table shows around 2,500 clones, about 89% of which occur a single time. Over 3% of the sample lies in the top ten.

Details on this clone: Which antigen it targets is not known. Base quality data are lacking; no much larger clone is found one base away.

Patients had resection either for delayed recurrence of a solitary brain metastasis or for synchronous oligometastatic disease. Patients with a history of multiple malignancies were excluded so that cancers other than NSCLC would not be included. Using marked H&E slides as a guide, tumor areas were macrodissected from about five unstained 9 to 10 um sections that had been deparaffinized. Every specimen was formalin-fixed and paraffin-embedded (FFPE). The AllPrep DNA/RNA FFPE Kit was used to extract genomic DNA. This TCR was recovered from a man between 65 and 80 years old with non-small cell lung cancer that had spread to the brain. Sequenced sample: tumor tissue from a brain metastasis. What the cell subset or site label conveys for this sample: paired resected brain metastasis. The rearranged chain carries TRBV11-2 and TRBJ2-5; a weak D assignment points to TRBD1 (6 bases agree). Read as DNA, the sequence is TGTGCCAGCAGCTTAGTTCACAGGGTGGGAGAGACCCAGTACTTC. Its amino acids are CASSLVHRVGETQYF.